Listed here are 13 T cell receptor beta chains from one sample, sequenced in a study of blood T cell repertoires in COVID-19. Generated by immunoSEQ multiplex PCR, the TCRdb table keeps only in-frame clones and is missing some. The data show under 300,000 clones, approximately 91% seen once. Sequencing was done on a sample of PBMCs or T cells enriched from blood (not recorded which). Source of these receptors: a middle-aged woman with acute COVID-19.

The chain has TRBV27 and TRBJ2-4, with a tentative D call TRBD1 (6 bases). There are 16 residues in the CDR3. Trimming took off 7 bases at V and 0 bases at J, with 16 bases between the two ends. The germline gives CDR1 MNHEY, CDR2 SMNVEV (reference sequence). The chain's CDR3 is CASKSLDSIAKNIQYF. CDR3 nucleotides: TGTGCCAGCAAAAGTCTGGACAGTATAGCCAAAAACATTCAGTACTTC.

This rearrangement joins TRBV7-2 to TRBJ2-1; D not resolved. The CDR3 is 16 residues long. Germline CDR1 SGHTA, CDR2 FQGNSA. V was pared by 1 base and J by 6 bases, with 16 bases between. The CDR3 is CASSLGLHLLGNEQFF. In DNA form, the CDR3 reads TGTGCCAGCAGCTTAGGACTCCATCTTCTCGGCAATGAGCAGTTCTTC. Drawing the rest from reference TRBV7-2 and TRBJ2-1, the complete variable domain is GAGVSQSPSNKVTEKGKDVELRCDPISGHTALYWYRQSLGQGLEFLIYFQGNSAPDKSGLPSDRFSAERTGGSVSTLTIQRTQQEDSAVYLCASSLGLHLLGNEQFFGPGTRLTVL.

This clone was seen a single time. J is TRBJ2-5 and V is TRBV7-7; D remains unclear. Germline CDR1 and CDR2: SSHAT and FNYEAQ (reference sequence). This CDR3 region has 14 residues. Between the trimmed V and J ends, which lost 5 bases and 6 bases, there was a span of 16 bases. The CDR3 nucleotides read TGTGCCAGCAGCCAGGCAACTCGTAGGAAGACCCAGTACTTC. Translating it yields CASSQATRRKTQYF.

This chain uses TRBV18 with TRBJ1-5; perhaps TRBD1 as D (5 bases). The CDR3 covers 15 residues. The germline CDR1 and CDR2 sequences are KGHSH and LQKENI. V lost 3 bases and J lost 6, with 15 bases in between. The CDR3 loop reads CASSPVQTGIQPQHF. The DNA of the CDR3 is TGTGCCAGCTCACCGGTTCAAACAGGCATTCAGCCCCAGCATTTT.

V is TRBV3-1 (or the pseudogene TRBV3-2) and J is TRBJ2-7; a possible D gene is TRBD1 (5 bases). The CDR3 extends over 13 amino acids. Germline V gene lookup returns CDR1 LGHDT and CDR2 YNNKEL (reference sequence). Trimming cost V 3 bases and J 4 bases, with 10 bases left between them. CDR3 DNA sequence: TGTGCCAGCAGCCACGACAGTTGGTACGAGCAGTACTTC. Translated: CASSHDSWYEQYF.

The V call is TRBV6-1, the J call TRBJ1-2; TRBD1 agrees at 7 bases. Germline assignment: CDR1 MNHNS and CDR2 SASEGT. The CDR3 sequence is 15 residues long. Trimming removed 2 bases from V and 4 bases from J; junction bases left unmatched: 7. The DNA of the CDR3 is TGTGCCAGCAGTGAAAGTCCGGGACAGCTCTATGGCTACACCTTC. Translating it yields CASSESPGQLYGYTF.

V and J are TRBV11-2 and TRBJ1-3; D call uncertain. The CDR3 consists of 13 residues. Germline V CDR1 and CDR2: SGHAT, FQNNGV. The V end was cut by 8 bases, the J end by 3 bases, with 11 bases between. The CDR3, as DNA: TGTGCCAGCGCGACGGGGTTTGGAAACACCATATATTTT. Protein product: CASATGFGNTIYF. The full variable domain, its missing parts supplied by reference TRBV11-2 and TRBJ1-3, is EAGVAQSPRYKIIEKRQSVAFWCNPISGHATLYWYQQILGQGPKLLIQFQNNGVVDDSQLPKDRFSAERLKGVDSTLKIQPAKLEDSAVYLCASATGFGNTIYFGEGSWLTVV.

The chain links TRBV2 to TRBJ2-1, with 7 bases identical to TRBD2. Germline V gives CDR1 SNHLY, CDR2 FYNNEI. This CDR3 region has 17 residues. The J segment lost 7 bases and the V segment lost 0 bases, leaving 12 bases of the junction unmatched. The CDR3 reads CASSEAMGEGPRNEQFF. The CDR3 DNA reads TGTGCCAGCAGTGAAGCGATGGGGGAGGGCCCCAGGAATGAGCAGTTCTTC.

The V call is TRBV28, the J call TRBJ1-6, with D unclear. The V end lost 4 bases, the J end lost 10 bases, and 20 bases lay between the germline ends. The CDR3 covers 16 residues. The germline gives CDR1 MDHEN, CDR2 SYDVKM. CDR3 residues: CASSSARRGGPSPLHF. The CDR3 nucleotides are TGTGCCAGCAGTTCCGCTAGGCGGGGTGGCCCGTCACCCCTCCACTTT.

The gene calls are TRBV9 and TRBJ1-4, with 10 positions matching TRBD1. The CDR3 is made up of 17 amino acids. Germline V gene lookup returns CDR1 SGDLS and CDR2 YYNGEE. Losses at the gene ends were 2 bases for V and 4 bases for J; bases not matched to a gene: 8. The chain's CDR3 is CASSVGPGQGFNEKLFF. The CDR3 region has the DNA TGTGCCAGCAGCGTTGGTCCGGGACAGGGGTTTAATGAAAAACTGTTTTTT.

The genes are TRBV18 and TRBJ1-2; D is possibly TRBD1 (5 bases). Germline CDR1 reads KGHSH; CDR2 reads LQKENI. The CDR3 is 14 residues long. V was shortened by 4 bases and J by 1 base, with 10 bases between the two germline ends. CDR3 DNA sequence: TGTGCCAGCTCACAGGACACCATTAACTATGGCTACACCTTC. This codes for CASSQDTINYGYTF.

V is TRBV19 and J is TRBJ2-3, with 7 bases lining up with TRBD2. V was pared by 7 bases and J by 4 bases, with 14 bases of the junction left unmatched. The germline V gene encodes CDR1 LNHDA and CDR2 SQIVND (reference sequence). The CDR3 has 16 amino acids. The DNA of the CDR3 is TGTGCCAGTACTGCCGGAGGCGGGAGTAGCTCAGATACGCAGTATTTT. It encodes CASTAGGGSSSDTQYF. The full variable domain, completed using reference TRBV19 and TRBJ2-3, is DGGITQSPKYLFRKEGQNVTLSCEQNLNHDAMYWYRQDPGQGLRLIYYSQIVNDFQKGDIAEGYSVSREKKESFPLTVTSAQKNPTAFYLCASTAGGGSSSDTQYFGPGTRLTVL.

The chain employs TRBV5-1 and TRBJ1-2, with 8 bases lining up with TRBD1. V lost 4 bases and J lost 3; bases outside the gene matches: 14. Per germline, CDR1 SGHRS and CDR2 YFSETQ. CDR3 length: 17 amino acids. The CDR3 protein is CASSPRQGAFVDYGYTF. The CDR3, as DNA: TGCGCCAGCAGCCCTCGGCAGGGGGCGTTTGTCGACTATGGCTACACCTTC.